Detailed here is one TCR beta chain. Its antigen is undetermined. In the original workflow: Counting gave a median of approximately 96,000 TCRs per sample, with values ranging from roughly 20,000 to 750,000. TCRdb ran MiXCR on the RACE reads and lists one entry per CDR3 protein. Here the V and J calls rest on TCRdb's processing, not on the authors' analysis. The sample consists of a few hundred thousand distinct CDR3 sequences, 5.5% of them appearing once. The sample is drawn from a study of human T cells and chemical hapten exposure. For the study at large: After 6 days, upper back 0.01% DPC patch tests were scored. Women made up most patients, who had alopecia areata, totalis or universalis. Whole-study findings and limits: All donors were alopecia patients, so their immunity may differ from that of healthy people.

The CDR3 totals 15 residues. V was shortened by 2 bases and J by 1 base, with 12 bases between the two germline ends. Germline V CDR1 and CDR2: SGHRS, YFSETQ. Time point specified: pre-sensitization, week 0. Treatment of the sample: therapeutic diphenylcyclopropenone sensitization with weekly scalp DPC. Material: whole blood, obtained in connection with sensitization to the hapten diphenylcyclopropenone (DPC). The TCR originated in a woman aged 18 to 35 with alopecia areata. Some clones in this sample may be carry-over from other donors' samples. The chain recombines TRBV5-1 with TRBJ1-1, with D unresolved. CDR3 DNA sequence: TGCGCCAGCAGCTTTCGGCAGAGGGAGAACACTGAAGCTTTCTTT. Protein product: CASSFRQRENTEAFF.